Below, 28 T cell receptor beta chains from the same sample are listed, as sequenced in a study of vaccination effects on CD4 cells after COVID-19. ViraFEST assay sequencing came after antigen-specific CD4+ T cells were expanded with viral peptide pools. Scientists isolated CD4+ T cells after a roughly 9-day culture period ended. Prior SARS-CoV-2 infection was absent in the vaccine recipients, as shown by negative nucleocapsid antibodies. The protocol was immunoSEQ multiplex PCR, while the TCRdb copy is restricted to in-frame clones and leaves out a portion. The sample yields about 63,000 clones, roughly 75% seen once. Antigen specificity for these receptors is unknown. Sequencing was performed on CD4+ T cells from PBMCs cultured with HCoV-OC43 spike peptides, taken before COVID-19 vaccination. The subset was: HCoV-OC43 spike overlapping peptide pool stimulation. These receptor sequences come from a human donor who received a COVID-19 vaccine.

Only a few counts were recorded for this clone. The chain has TRBV4-1 and TRBJ1-6; unclear D gene. The V gene lost 3 bases and the J gene lost 6 bases, with 15 bases spanning the gap. The CDR3 is made up of 16 amino acids. CDR1 and CDR2 (germline): MGHRA, YSYEKL. The CDR3 reads CASSQGSISRNSPLHF. CDR3 nucleotide sequence: TGCGCCAGCAGCCAGGGCAGTATCTCGCGTAATTCACCCCTCCACTTT.

The rearrangement joins TRBV9 to TRBJ1-6, with a tentative D call TRBD1 (6 bases). The V gene lost 0 bases and the J gene lost 7 bases, with 14 bases spanning the gap. CDR3 length: 16 residues. Germline values: CDR1 SGDLS, CDR2 YYNGEE. The CDR3 DNA reads as TGTGCCAGCAGCGTAGGTACGGGACAACAAAATTCACCCCTCCACTTT. Translated: CASSVGTGQQNSPLHF. The complete variable domain, with remaining parts taken from reference TRBV9 and TRBJ1-6, reads DSGVTQTPKHLITATGQRVTLRCSPRSGDLSVYWYQQSLDQGLQFLIQYYNGEERAKGNILERFSAQQFPDLHSELNLSSLELGDSALYFCASSVGTGQQNSPLHFGNGTRLTVT.

V gene TRBV6-6 combines with J gene TRBJ1-1; unclear D gene. Trimming left V 0 bases short and J 2 bases short, with 13 bases between. The CDR3 consists of 16 residues. CDR1 MNHNY and CDR2 SVGAGI come from the germline V gene (reference sequence). CDR3 in amino acids: CASSYSTRFLNTEAFF. In DNA, the CDR3 is TGTGCCAGCAGTTACTCGACCAGGTTCCTTAACACTGAAGCTTTCTTT.

The V gene is TRBV24-1, the J gene TRBJ2-3; 7 bases are shared with TRBD2. The germline CDR1 and CDR2 sequences are KGHDR and SFDVKD. CDR3 length: 15 residues. J gave up 3 bases and V 3 bases, and 5 bases lay outside the gene matches. CDR3 nucleotide sequence: TGTGCCACCAGTGATCCGCGGGGGAGGACAGATACGCAGTATTTT. This codes for CATSDPRGRTDTQYF.

The rearrangement links TRBV28 to TRBJ2-3; tentative D call: TRBD1 (6 bases). The V gene lost 4 bases and the J gene lost 6 bases, with 20 bases spanning the gap. This CDR3 contains 16 residues. CDR1 is MDHEN, CDR2 SYDVKM, per germline. The CDR3 protein is CASSYPPGGVSDTQYF. CDR3 coding DNA: TGTGCCAGCAGTTATCCCCCTGGGGGCGTTTCTGATACGCAGTATTTT.

The chain is built from TRBV9 and TRBJ1-1; D gene uncertain. The CDR3 covers 14 residues. V was cut by 0 bases and J by 3 bases, with 9 bases left in between. Germline CDR1 reads SGDLS; CDR2 reads YYNGEE. CDR3 sequence (DNA): TGTGCCAGCAGCGTAGAAGGGCGGGACACTGAAGCTTTCTTT. The encoded protein is CASSVEGRDTEAFF.

The genes are TRBV5-1 and TRBJ2-3; D is ambiguous. The V gene's germline CDR1 is SGHRS and CDR2 YFSETQ. The CDR3 runs 13 residues. V was clipped by 0 bases and J by 4 bases, with 6 bases between them. For the CDR3, the DNA is TGCGCCAGCAGCTTGGTTCTGTCAGATACGCAGTATTTT. Translation gives CASSLVLSDTQYF.

This chain joins TRBV18 and TRBJ1-1, with TRBD1 as a possible D gene (5 bases). V lost 5 bases and J lost 6, with 16 bases in between. This CDR3 comprises 14 residues. The germline CDR1 and CDR2 sequences are KGHSH and LQKENI. The CDR3 protein is CASSTAAGIPEAFF. The CDR3 DNA reads as TGTGCCAGCTCAACGGCCGCAGGGATCCCTGAAGCTTTCTTT.

This clone is a singleton in its sample. The V gene is TRBV30, the J gene TRBJ1-1, with 8 bases that match TRBD1. Germline loops: CDR1 GTSNPN, CDR2 SVGIG (reference sequence). The CDR3 is 13 residues long. V gave up 4 bases and J gave up 1 base; unmatched junction bases: 2. This CDR3 reads CAWTGQENTEAFF. The CDR3 nucleotides read TGTGCCTGGACGGGACAGGAGAACACTGAAGCTTTCTTT.

This clone appeared once. The rearrangement joins TRBV28 to TRBJ2-5, with D possibly TRBD2 on 5 matching bases. CDR3 length: 12 residues. The germline V gene has CDR1 MDHEN and CDR2 SYDVKM. V was clipped by 5 bases and J by 5 bases, with 9 bases between them. CDR3 protein: CASSVKRETQYF. The CDR3 DNA sequence: TGTGCCAGCAGTGTTAAGCGGGAGACCCAGTACTTC.

The chain recombines TRBV4-1 with TRBJ2-5; perhaps TRBD1 as D (6 bases). The CDR3 spans 13 residues. In germline, CDR1 is MGHRA, CDR2 YSYEKL. Trimming shortened V by 6 bases and J by 2 bases, and 10 bases separated the two germline ends. The CDR3 DNA follows: TGCGCCAGCAGTCTAGGACAGCAAGAGACCCAGTACTTC. Protein product: CASSLGQQETQYF.

The V call is TRBV19, the J call TRBJ1-1; no clear D gene. Per the germline V gene, CDR1 is LNHDA and CDR2 is SQIVND (reference sequence). The V end lost 2 bases, the J end lost 5 bases, and 12 bases lay between the germline ends. This CDR3 is built from 14 residues. The CDR3 sequence is CASSISNSGTEAFF. The CDR3 nucleotides are TGTGCCAGTAGTATAAGTAACAGCGGTACTGAAGCTTTCTTT. The variable domain in full, with the rest retrieved from reference TRBV19 and TRBJ1-1, is DGGITQSPKYLFRKEGQNVTLSCEQNLNHDAMYWYRQDPGQGLRLIYYSQIVNDFQKGDIAEGYSVSREKKESFPLTVTSAQKNPTAFYLCASSISNSGTEAFFGQGTRLTVV.

CDR3 sequence reads: CAWSMTTGRRPNEQFF. The CDR3 nucleotides are TGTGCCTGGAGTATGACGACAGGGCGGAGGCCCAATGAGCAGTTCTTC. The rearrangement joins TRBV30 to TRBJ2-1; 7 bases are a match to TRBD1. CDR3 length: 16 amino acids. The ends lost 2 bases at V and 6 bases at J; junction bases unmatched: 13. Germline loops: CDR1 GTSNPN, CDR2 SVGIG (reference sequence).

This sequence joins TRBV12-5 and TRBJ2-5, with TRBD1 as a possible D gene (6 bases). CDR1 and CDR2 (germline): LGHNT, FRNRAP. The V gene lost 5 bases and the J gene lost 5 bases, with 15 bases spanning the gap. This CDR3 has 14 residues. In DNA, the CDR3 is TGTGCTAGTGGTCCGGGACATGTTGAGGAGACCCAGTACTTC. It codes for CASGPGHVEETQYF.

The chain recombines TRBV10-3 with TRBJ1-1; TRBD1 is a possible D gene (6 bases). Germline V gene sequence: CDR1 ENHRY, CDR2 SYGVKD. This CDR3 has 13 residues. Between the trimmed V and J ends, which lost 11 bases and 3 bases, there was a span of 16 bases. CDR3 loop: CASKQGLDTEAFF. In DNA form, the CDR3 reads TGTGCCTCAAAGCAGGGGTTGGACACTGAAGCTTTCTTT.

V usage is TRBV19 and J usage is TRBJ1-5, with 9 bases fitting TRBD1. This CDR3 is built from 15 residues. V trimming: 5 bases; J trimming: 3 bases; junction bases outside the gene matches: 5. Germline V gene lookup returns CDR1 LNHDA and CDR2 SQIVND (reference sequence). CDR3 residues: CASSLTGGINQPQHF. CDR3 bases: TGTGCCAGTAGTCTGACAGGGGGGATCAATCAGCCCCAGCATTTT.

The chain links TRBV12-3 or TRBV12-4 to TRBJ1-2; maybe TRBD1 (6 bases). The CDR3 consists of 13 residues. Trimming stripped 10 bases from V and 4 bases from J, with 16 bases between. CDR3 in amino acids: CATWGQTRYGYTF. The CDR3 region has the DNA TGTGCCACCTGGGGACAAACACGCTATGGCTACACCTTC.

The chain employs TRBV24-1 and TRBJ2-5, with 9 bases matching TRBD2. Germline CDR1 and CDR2: KGHDR and SFDVKD. The J segment lost 2 bases and the V segment lost 1 base, leaving 7 bases of the junction unmatched. The CDR3 length is 17 residues. The CDR3: CATSDFRLAGSQETQYF. The DNA for the CDR3 is TGTGCCACCAGTGATTTTCGGCTAGCGGGGTCTCAAGAGACCCAGTACTTC.

The chain recombines TRBV5-4 with TRBJ2-3, with 14 bases matching TRBD2. V dropped 4 bases and J dropped 4; count of bases not matched to a gene: 8. The CDR3 spans 17 residues. Germline CDR1 is SGHNT and CDR2 is YYREEE (reference sequence). CDR3 residues: CASSDRLAGGSADTQYF. For the CDR3, the DNA is TGTGCCAGCAGCGATAGACTAGCGGGAGGGAGTGCAGATACGCAGTATTTT.

This clone showed up just a few times. A junction end diverges from the germline sequence, so it may reflect a read error. The rearrangement links TRBV6-5 to TRBJ1-1; TRBD1 aligns across 7 bases. Germline V lookup: CDR1 MNHEY, CDR2 SVGAGI. The CDR3 length is 14 residues. CDR3 loop: CASSYSNRGTEAFF. The CDR3 DNA sequence: TGTGCCAGCAGCTACTCTAACAGGGGCACTGAAGCTTTCTTT.

This clone occurred a few times. This chain joins TRBV18 and TRBJ1-1; D is perhaps TRBD1 (6 bases). The V gene's germline CDR1 is KGHSH and CDR2 LQKENI. CDR3 size: 15 residues. The germline V and J ends were trimmed by 3 bases and 0 bases, with 11 bases remaining between them. The CDR3 DNA reads TGTGCCAGCTCACCGCAACAGGGTATGAACACTGAAGCTTTCTTT. Amino acids: CASSPQQGMNTEAFF.

This chain uses TRBV25-1 with TRBJ1-2; no definite D call. The V and J ends lost 3 bases and 7 bases respectively, with 15 bases between them. The CDR3 is made up of 14 amino acids. Germline CDR1 reads MGHDK; CDR2 reads SYGVNS. The CDR3 DNA reads TGTGCCAGCAGTGAGGGTGATCGAGGGTCTGGCTACACCTTC. This translates into CASSEGDRGSGYTF.

This chain links TRBV6-5 with TRBJ1-6; weak D call: TRBD1 (6 bases). CDR3 size: 14 residues. CDR1 is MNHEY, CDR2 SVGAGI, per germline. Trimming left V 0 bases short and J 8 bases short, with 8 bases between. CDR3 residues: CASSYSRGYSPLHF. The CDR3 nucleotides read TGTGCCAGCAGTTACTCGAGGGGGTATTCACCCCTCCACTTT.

The chain recombines TRBV5-1 with TRBJ2-1; D is perhaps TRBD1 (6 bases). V was shortened by 2 bases and J by 16 bases, with 16 bases between the two germline ends. The CDR3 is made up of 12 amino acids. Germline V CDR1 and CDR2: SGHRS, YFSETQ. The CDR3: CASSLNRDILFF. The CDR3 bases are TGCGCCAGCAGCTTAAACAGGGACATACTTTTCTTC.

The chain is built from TRBV10-3 and TRBJ2-5; TRBD1 aligns across 9 bases. Germline CDR1 and CDR2: ENHRY and SYGVKD. The CDR3 totals 17 residues. The V gene end was trimmed by 5 bases and the J gene end by 1 base; junction bases not matched to a gene: 11. In nucleotides, the CDR3 is TGTGCCATCAGTACCCCGGGACAGGGACAGGGCCAAGAGACCCAGTACTTC. This encodes CAISTPGQGQGQETQYF.

The rearrangement uses TRBV6-5 and TRBJ1-5, with D hard to call. The germline gives CDR1 MNHEY, CDR2 SVGAGI. The CDR3 runs 15 residues. The germline V and J ends were trimmed by 4 bases and 2 bases, with 12 bases remaining between them. CDR3 sequence: CASSLGGVGNQPQHF. In DNA, the CDR3 is TGTGCCAGCAGTTTGGGAGGCGTTGGCAATCAGCCCCAGCATTTT.

V and J are TRBV24-1 and TRBJ2-2, with D possibly being TRBD1 (6 bases). The CDR3 is 15 residues long. Germline V gene data show CDR1 as KGHDR and CDR2 as SFDVKD. V shed 1 base and J shed 4 bases, with 9 bases lying between them. CDR3 sequence reads: CATSDFTGSTGELFF. DNA of the CDR3: TGTGCCACCAGTGATTTTACAGGGTCCACCGGGGAGCTGTTTTTT.

The chain couples TRBV2 to TRBJ2-1; D remains unclear. This CDR3 contains 11 residues. Germline V CDR1 and CDR2: SNHLY, FYNNEI. Trimming shortened V by 6 bases and J by 12 bases, and 12 bases separated the two germline ends. The CDR3: CASRLASAQFF. The CDR3 DNA follows: TGTGCCAGCAGGTTGGCGTCGGCGCAGTTCTTC.